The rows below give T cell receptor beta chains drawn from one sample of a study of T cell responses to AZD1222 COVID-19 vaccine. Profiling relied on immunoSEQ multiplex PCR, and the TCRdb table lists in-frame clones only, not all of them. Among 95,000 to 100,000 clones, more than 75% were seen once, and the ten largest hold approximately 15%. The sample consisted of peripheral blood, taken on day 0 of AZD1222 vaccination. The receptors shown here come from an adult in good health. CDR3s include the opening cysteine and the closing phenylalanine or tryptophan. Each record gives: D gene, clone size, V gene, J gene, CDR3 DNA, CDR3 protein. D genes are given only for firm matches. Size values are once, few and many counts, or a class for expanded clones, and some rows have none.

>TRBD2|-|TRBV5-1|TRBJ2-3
TGCGCCAGCAGCTCGGGGCCTACGGGAGGTGGAGATACGCAGTATTTT
CASSSGPTGGGDTQYF
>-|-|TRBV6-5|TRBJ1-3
TGTGCCAGCAATAGTGGTTCCTCTGGAAACACCATATATTTT
CASNSGSSGNTIYF
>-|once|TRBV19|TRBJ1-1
TGTGCCAGTAGTCAGGGCCTGAACACTGAAGCTTTCTTT
CASSQGLNTEAFF
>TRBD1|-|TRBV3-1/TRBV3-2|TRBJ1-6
TGTGCCAGCAGCCAAGCCCTGCGCAGGGGGAACTCACCCCTCCACTTT
CASSQALRRGNSPLHF
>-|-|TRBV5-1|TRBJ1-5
TGCGCCAGCAGCTTGGGGGGGTCCCTTAGCAATCAGCCCCAGCATTTT
CASSLGGSLSNQPQHF
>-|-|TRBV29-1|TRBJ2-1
TGCAGCGTTGAATGGCCATACAATGAGCAGTTCTTC
CSVEWPYNEQFF
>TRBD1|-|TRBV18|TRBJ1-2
TGTGCCAGCTCATGGGACAGGGAGGCCTATGGCTACACCTTC
CASSWDREAYGYTF
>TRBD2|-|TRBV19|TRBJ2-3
TGTGCCAGTGGAAGACTAGCGGGAGGTCGCGATACGCAGTATTTT
CASGRLAGGRDTQYF
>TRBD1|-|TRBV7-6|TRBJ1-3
TGTGCCAGCAGCAGGGGACAGCTTTCTGGAAACACCATATATTTT
CASSRGQLSGNTIYF
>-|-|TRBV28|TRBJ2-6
TGTGCCAGCAGTTTATATTCTAGATCTGGGGCCAACGTCCTGACTTTC
CASSLYSRSGANVLTF
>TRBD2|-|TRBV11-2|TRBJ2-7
TGTGCCAGCAGCTTAGCACTAGCGGAATCCTACGAGCAGTACTTC
CASSLALAESYEQYF
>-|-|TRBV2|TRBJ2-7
TGTGCCAGCAGTGTCACGAAGGGAGGGGGCGAGCAGTACTTC
CASSVTKGGGEQYF
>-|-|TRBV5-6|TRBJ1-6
TGTGCCAGCAGCGGGGACCCTAGAGGGAATTCACCCCTCCACTTT
CASSGDPRGNSPLHF
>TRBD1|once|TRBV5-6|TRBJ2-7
TGTGCCAGCAGGCACCGGGACAGCCCCTACGAGCAGTACTTC
CASRHRDSPYEQYF
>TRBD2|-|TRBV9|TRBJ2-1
TGTGCCAGCAGCACACGGACTAGCGGGACCTACAATGAGCAGTTCTTC
CASSTRTSGTYNEQFF
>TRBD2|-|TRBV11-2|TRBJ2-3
TGTGCCAGCAGCTTAATTCGTATTCGGGAGGGACGCACAGATACGCAGTATTTT
CASSLIRIREGRTDTQYF
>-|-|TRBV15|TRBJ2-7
TGTGCCACCAGCAGAGGGGGGGACTCGGGAACCTACGAGCAGTACTTC
CATSRGGDSGTYEQYF
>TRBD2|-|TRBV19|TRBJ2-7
TGTGCCAGTACAAACGTAGCGGGAGGGCCATACGAGCAGTACTTC
CASTNVAGGPYEQYF
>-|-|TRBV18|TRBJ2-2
TGTGCCAGCTCACCACCTGGGCGGGACGGCGGGGAGCTGTTTTTT
CASSPPGRDGGELFF
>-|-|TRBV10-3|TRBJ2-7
TGTGCCATCAGAGGCCAGGGTGTCTCCTACGAGCAGTACTTC
CAIRGQGVSYEQYF
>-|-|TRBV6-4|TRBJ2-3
TGTGCCAGCAGTCTGGACAGCGGTAGCACAGATACGCAGTATTTT
CASSLDSGSTDTQYF
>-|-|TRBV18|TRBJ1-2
TGTGCCAGCTCTCAAAGTGAGGGCGTTTACGGCTACACCTTC
CASSQSEGVYGYTF
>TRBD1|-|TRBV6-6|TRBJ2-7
TGTGCCAGCAGCCGTCGACAGGGGGGCATCTACGAGCAGTACTTC
CASSRRQGGIYEQYF
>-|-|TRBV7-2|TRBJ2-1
TGTGCCAGCAGCCAGCGCTGGATTGAGCAGTTCTTC
CASSQRWIEQFF
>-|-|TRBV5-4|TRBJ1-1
TGTGCCAGCAGCCCCTACCCGACAGGACCGAATACTGAAGCTTTCTTT
CASSPYPTGPNTEAFF
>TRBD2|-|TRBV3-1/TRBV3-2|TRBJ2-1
TGTGCCAGCAGCCCGGGACTAAACAATGAGCAGTTCTTC
CASSPGLNNEQFF
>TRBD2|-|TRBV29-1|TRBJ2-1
TGCAGCGTTCCCCTCTCCTCCGGGACTAGCGGGAGGATTCCGGGTGAGCAGTTCTTC
CSVPLSSGTSGRIPGEQFF
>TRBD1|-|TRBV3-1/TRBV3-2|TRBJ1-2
TGTGCCAGCAGCCAAGCAGGGGGACAGAGATATGGCTACACCTTC
CASSQAGGQRYGYTF
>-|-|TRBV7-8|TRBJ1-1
TGTGCCAGCAGCGCTCGGCAGGACACTGAAGCTTTCTTT
CASSARQDTEAFF
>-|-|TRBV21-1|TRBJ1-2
TGTGCCAGCATCCCCACGGCAGGGAACTATGGCTACACCTTC
CASIPTAGNYGYTF
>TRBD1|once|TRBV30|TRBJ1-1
TGTGCCTGGAGTACCAGGGACAGAATGCGGAACACTGAAGCTTTCTTT
CAWSTRDRMRNTEAFF
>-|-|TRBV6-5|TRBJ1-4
TGTGCCAGCAGTATCCGACAGGCAGTTAATGAAAAACTGTTTTTT
CASSIRQAVNEKLFF
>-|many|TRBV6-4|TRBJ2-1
TGTGCCAGCAGTGATTCCGAAAGCAATGAGCAGTTCTTC
CASSDSESNEQFF
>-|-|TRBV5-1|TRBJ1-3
TGCGCCAGCAGCTTTCAGGGGATTTTATCTGGAAACACCATATATTTT
CASSFQGILSGNTIYF
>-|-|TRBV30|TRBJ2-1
TGTGCCTGGAGCAGCAAGAGTAGCTCCTACAATGAGCAGTTCTTC
CAWSSKSSSYNEQFF
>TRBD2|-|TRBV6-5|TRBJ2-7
TGTGCCAGCAGTTTAGATAGCGGGAACTCCTACGAGCAGTACTTC
CASSLDSGNSYEQYF
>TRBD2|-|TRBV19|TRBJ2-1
TGTGCCAGTAGTAGGGGACTAGCGGAGAAACCCTACAATGAGCAGTTCTTC
CASSRGLAEKPYNEQFF
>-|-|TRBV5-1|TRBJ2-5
TGCGCCAGCAGCCCGGGACGGAACCAAGAGACCCAGTACTTC
CASSPGRNQETQYF
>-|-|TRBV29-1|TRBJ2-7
TGCAGCGGAGCCGAGGACGTGGGGGAGCAGTACTTC
CSGAEDVGEQYF
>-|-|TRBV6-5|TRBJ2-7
TGTGCCAGCTCTTCCGGGGTGGGGGTTTCCTACGAGCAGTACTTC
CASSSGVGVSYEQYF
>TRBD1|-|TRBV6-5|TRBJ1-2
TGTGCCAGCAGGCGACAGGGGCCCCTTGGCTACACCTTC
CASRRQGPLGYTF
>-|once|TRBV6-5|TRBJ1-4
TGTGCCAGCAGTTACGGGACACATGAAAAACTGTTTTTT
CASSYGTHEKLFF
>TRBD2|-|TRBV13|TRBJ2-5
TGTGCCAGCAGCTCCCTCGGTGGGACTAGCGGGTTTAAGACCCAGTACTTC
CASSSLGGTSGFKTQYF
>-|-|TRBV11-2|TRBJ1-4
TGTGCCAGCAGCTTAGTAGGGACTAGGGAAAAACTGTTTTTT
CASSLVGTREKLFF
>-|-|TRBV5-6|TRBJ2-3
TGTGCCAGCAGCACAGGGACAGATACGCAGTATTTT
CASSTGTDTQYF
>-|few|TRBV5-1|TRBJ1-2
TGCGCCAGCAGCTTGGGTCAGGGAGCCTATGGCTACACCTTC
CASSLGQGAYGYTF
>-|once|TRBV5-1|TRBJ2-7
TGCGCCAGCAGCTTGACCTGGGCTAGCCCTAAGACCTACGAGCAGTACTTC
CASSLTWASPKTYEQYF
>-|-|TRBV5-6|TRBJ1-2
TGTGCCAGCAGCCGGTTTTATCTGGCAGGGCCCCTGTACGGCTACACCTTC
CASSRFYLAGPLYGYTF
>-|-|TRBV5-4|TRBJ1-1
TGTGCCAGCAGCTCAAAAACAGGGAACACTGAAGCTTTCTTT
CASSSKTGNTEAFF
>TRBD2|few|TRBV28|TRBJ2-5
TGTGCCAGCAGCTCCGGGACTAGCGGGAGGAGGGGAGAGACCCAGTACTTC
CASSSGTSGRRGETQYF
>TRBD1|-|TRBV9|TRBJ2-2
TGTGCCAGCAGCGTGATAGGGACAGCGAACACCGGGGAGCTGTTTTTT
CASSVIGTANTGELFF
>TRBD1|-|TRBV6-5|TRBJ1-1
TGTGCCAGCAGACCAACGACAGGGGCCAACACTGAAGCTTTCTTT
CASRPTTGANTEAFF